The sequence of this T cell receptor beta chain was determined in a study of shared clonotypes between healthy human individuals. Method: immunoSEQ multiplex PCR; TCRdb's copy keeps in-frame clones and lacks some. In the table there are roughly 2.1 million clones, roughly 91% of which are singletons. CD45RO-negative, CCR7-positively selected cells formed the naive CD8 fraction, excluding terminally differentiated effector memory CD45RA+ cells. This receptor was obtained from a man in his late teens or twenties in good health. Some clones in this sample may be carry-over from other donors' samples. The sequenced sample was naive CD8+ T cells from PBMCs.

Written as DNA, the CDR3 is TGTGCCAGCAGTTTATTGCCGGTACAGGGGGTAAATAGGGAGACCCAGTACTTC. Residues: CASSLLPVQGVNRETQYF. J is TRBJ2-5 and V is TRBV27, with 8 bases matching TRBD1. The CDR3 covers 18 residues. Losses at the gene ends were 1 base for V and 5 bases for J; bases not matched to a gene: 15. Germline V gives CDR1 MNHEY, CDR2 SMNVEV (reference sequence).